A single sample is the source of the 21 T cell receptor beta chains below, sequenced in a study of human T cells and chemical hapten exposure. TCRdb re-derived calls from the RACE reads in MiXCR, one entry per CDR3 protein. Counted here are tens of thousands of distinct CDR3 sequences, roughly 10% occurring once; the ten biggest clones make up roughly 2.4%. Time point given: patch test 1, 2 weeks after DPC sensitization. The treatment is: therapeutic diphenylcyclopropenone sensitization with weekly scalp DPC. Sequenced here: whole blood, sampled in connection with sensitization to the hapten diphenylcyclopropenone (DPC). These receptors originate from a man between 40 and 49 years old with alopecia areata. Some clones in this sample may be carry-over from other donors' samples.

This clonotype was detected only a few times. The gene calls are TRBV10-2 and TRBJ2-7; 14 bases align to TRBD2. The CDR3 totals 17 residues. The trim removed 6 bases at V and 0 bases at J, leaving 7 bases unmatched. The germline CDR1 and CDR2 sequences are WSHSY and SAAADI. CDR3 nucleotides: TGCGCCAGCAGGCCGGGACTAGCGGGAGCGGGCTCCTACGAGCAGTACGTC. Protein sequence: CASRPGLAGAGSYEQYV.

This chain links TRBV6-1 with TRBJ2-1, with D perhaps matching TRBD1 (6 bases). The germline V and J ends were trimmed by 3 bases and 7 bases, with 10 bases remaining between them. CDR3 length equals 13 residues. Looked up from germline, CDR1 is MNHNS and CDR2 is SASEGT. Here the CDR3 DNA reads TGTGCCAGCAGTGACAGGGGTTGGAATGAGCAGTTCTTC. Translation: CASSDRGWNEQFF.

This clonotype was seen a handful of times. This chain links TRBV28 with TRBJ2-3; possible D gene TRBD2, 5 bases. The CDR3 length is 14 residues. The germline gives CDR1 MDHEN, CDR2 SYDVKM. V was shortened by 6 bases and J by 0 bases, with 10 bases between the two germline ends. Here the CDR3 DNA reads TGTGCCAGCAGATCAGGCGGGAGCACAGATACGCAGTATTTT. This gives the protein CASRSGGSTDTQYF.

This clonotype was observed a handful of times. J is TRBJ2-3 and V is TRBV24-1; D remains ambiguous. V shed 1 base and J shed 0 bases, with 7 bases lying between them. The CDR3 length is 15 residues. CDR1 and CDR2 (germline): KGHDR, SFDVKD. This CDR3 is CATSDFKGSTDTQYF. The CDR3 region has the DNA TGTGCCACCAGTGATTTTAAAGGGAGCACAGATACGCAGTATTTT.

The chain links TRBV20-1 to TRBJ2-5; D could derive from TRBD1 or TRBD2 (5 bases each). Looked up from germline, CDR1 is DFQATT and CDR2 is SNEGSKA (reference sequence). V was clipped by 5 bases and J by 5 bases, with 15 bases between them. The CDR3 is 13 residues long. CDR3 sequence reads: CSADTEGTETQYF. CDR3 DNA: TGCAGTGCTGATACAGAGGGGACGGAGACCCAGTACTTC.

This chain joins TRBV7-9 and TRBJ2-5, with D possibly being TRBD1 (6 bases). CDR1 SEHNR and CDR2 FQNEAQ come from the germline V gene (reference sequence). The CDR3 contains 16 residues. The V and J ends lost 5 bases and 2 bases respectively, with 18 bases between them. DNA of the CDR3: TGTGCCAGCAGCAGGACAGCCAACCCCTTACAAGAGACCCAGTACTTC. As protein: CASSRTANPLQETQYF.

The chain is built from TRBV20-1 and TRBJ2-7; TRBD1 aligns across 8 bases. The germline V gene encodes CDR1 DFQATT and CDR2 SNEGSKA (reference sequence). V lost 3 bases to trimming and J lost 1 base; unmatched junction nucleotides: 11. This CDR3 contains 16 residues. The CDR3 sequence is CSASHFERQGSYEQYF. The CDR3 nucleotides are TGCAGTGCTAGCCACTTCGAGAGACAGGGGTCCTACGAGCAGTACTTC.

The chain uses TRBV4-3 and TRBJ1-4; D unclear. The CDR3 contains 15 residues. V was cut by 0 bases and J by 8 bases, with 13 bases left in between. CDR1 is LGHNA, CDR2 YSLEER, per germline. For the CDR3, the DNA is TGCGCCAGCAGCCAAGAAGCTTTTTTTAACGAAAAACTGTTTTTT. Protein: CASSQEAFFNEKLFF.

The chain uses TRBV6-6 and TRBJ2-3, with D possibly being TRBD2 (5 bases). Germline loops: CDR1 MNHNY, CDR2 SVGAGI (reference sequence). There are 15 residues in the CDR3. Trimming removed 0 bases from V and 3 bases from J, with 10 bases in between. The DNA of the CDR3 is TGTGCCAGCAGTTACTCTAACCTAGCTACAGATACGCAGTATTTT. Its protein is CASSYSNLATDTQYF.

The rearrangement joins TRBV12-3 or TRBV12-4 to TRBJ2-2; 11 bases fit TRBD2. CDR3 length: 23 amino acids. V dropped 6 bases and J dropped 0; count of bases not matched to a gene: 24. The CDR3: CASSPLIGQALRTSGSNTGELFF. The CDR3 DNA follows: TGTGCCAGCAGCCCCCTGATAGGACAGGCCCTCCGGACTAGCGGGTCGAACACCGGGGAGCTGTTTTTT.

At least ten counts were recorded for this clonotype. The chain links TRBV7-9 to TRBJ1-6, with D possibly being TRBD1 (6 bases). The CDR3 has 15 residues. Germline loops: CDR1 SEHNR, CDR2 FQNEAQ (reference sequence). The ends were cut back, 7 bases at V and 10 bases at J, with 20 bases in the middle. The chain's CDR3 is CASNPVGGSQSPLHF. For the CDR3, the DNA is TGTGCCAGCAACCCGGTGGGGGGCTCCCAATCACCCCTCCACTTT.

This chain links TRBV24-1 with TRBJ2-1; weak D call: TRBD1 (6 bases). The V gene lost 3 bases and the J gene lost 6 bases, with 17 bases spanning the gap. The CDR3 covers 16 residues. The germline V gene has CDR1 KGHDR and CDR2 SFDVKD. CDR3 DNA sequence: TGTGCCACCAGTGATCCTAGGGACAAGCCAACCAATGAGCAGTTCTTC. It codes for CATSDPRDKPTNEQFF.

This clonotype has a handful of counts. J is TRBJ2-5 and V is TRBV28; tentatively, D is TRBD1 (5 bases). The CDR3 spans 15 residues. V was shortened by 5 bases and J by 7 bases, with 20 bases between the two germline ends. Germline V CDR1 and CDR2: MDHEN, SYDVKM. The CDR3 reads CASSAGAISGPTQYF. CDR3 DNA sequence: TGTGCCAGCAGTGCTGGGGCCATCTCCGGTCCGACCCAGTACTTC.

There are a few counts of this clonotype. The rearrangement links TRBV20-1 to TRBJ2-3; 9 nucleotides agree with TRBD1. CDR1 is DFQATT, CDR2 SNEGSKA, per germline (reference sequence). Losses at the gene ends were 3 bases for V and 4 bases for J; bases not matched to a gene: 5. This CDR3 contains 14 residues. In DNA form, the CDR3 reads TGCAGTGCTAGCGGACAGGGGAGCGCAGATACGCAGTATTTT. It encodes CSASGQGSADTQYF.

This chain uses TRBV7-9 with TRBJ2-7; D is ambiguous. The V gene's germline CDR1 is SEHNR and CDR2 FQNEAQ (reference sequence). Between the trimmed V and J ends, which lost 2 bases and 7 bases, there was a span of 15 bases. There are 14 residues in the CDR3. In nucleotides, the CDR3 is TGTGCCAGCAGCTTAATGACACCCTCCGGGGAGCAGTACTTC. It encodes CASSLMTPSGEQYF.

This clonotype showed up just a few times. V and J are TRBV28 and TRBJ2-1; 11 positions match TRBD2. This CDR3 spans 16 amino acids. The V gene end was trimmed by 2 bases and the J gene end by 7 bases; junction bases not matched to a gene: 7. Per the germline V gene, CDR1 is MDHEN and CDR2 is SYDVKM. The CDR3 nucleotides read TGTGCCAGCAGTTTAACTAGCGGGAGATTGTTGAATGAGCAGTTCTTC. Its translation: CASSLTSGRLLNEQFF.

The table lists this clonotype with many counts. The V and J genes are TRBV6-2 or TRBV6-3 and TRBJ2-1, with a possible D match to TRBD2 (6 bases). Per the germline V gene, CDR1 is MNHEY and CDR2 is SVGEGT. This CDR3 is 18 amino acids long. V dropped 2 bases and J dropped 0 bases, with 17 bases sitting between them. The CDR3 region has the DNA TGTGCCAGCAGTTACGCCGGACCCTTCGGGAGCTCCTACAATGAGCAGTTCTTC. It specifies CASSYAGPFGSSYNEQFF.

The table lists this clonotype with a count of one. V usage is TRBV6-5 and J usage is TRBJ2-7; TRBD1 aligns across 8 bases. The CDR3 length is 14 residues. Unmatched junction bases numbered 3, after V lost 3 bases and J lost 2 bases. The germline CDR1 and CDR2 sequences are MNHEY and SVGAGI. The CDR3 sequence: CASSYGQGAYEQYF. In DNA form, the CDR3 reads TGTGCCAGCAGTTATGGACAGGGCGCCTACGAGCAGTACTTC.

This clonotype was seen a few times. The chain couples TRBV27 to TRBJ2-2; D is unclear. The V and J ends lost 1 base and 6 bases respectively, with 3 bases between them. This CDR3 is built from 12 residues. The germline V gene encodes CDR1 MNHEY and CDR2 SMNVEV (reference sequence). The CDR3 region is CASSLYPGELFF. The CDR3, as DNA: TGTGCCAGCAGTTTATACCCCGGGGAGCTGTTTTTT.

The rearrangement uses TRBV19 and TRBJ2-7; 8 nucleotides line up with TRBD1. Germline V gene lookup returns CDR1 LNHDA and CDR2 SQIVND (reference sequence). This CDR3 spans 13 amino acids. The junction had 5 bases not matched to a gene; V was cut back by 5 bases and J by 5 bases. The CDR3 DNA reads TGTGCCAGTAGTGTCGGACAGGGCCACGAGCAGTACGTC. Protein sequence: CASSVGQGHEQYV.

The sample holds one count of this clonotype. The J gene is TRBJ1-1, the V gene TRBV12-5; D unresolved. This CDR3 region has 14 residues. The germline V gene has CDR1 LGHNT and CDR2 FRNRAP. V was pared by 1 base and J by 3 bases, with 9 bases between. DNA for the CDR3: TGTGCTAGTGGTTTGGACGGGGTGGACACTGAAGCTTTCTTT. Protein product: CASGLDGVDTEAFF.